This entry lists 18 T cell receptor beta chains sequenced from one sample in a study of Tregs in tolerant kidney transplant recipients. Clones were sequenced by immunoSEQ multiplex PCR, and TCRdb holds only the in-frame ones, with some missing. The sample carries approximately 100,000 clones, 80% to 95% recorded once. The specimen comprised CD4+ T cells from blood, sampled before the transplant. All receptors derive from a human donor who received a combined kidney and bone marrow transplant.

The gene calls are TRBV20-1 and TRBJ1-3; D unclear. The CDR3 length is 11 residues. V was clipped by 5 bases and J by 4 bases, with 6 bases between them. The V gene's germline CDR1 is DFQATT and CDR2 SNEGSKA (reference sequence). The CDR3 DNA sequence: TGCAGTGCTGAGTTGGGAAACACCATATATTTT. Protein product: CSAELGNTIYF.

The CDR3: CASSPGTSGNEQYF. In DNA form, the CDR3 reads TGTGCCAGCTCACCCGGGACTAGCGGGAACGAGCAGTACTTC. The V and J genes are TRBV18 and TRBJ2-7; 13 nucleotides align to TRBD2. V gave up 3 bases and J gave up 5 bases; unmatched junction bases: 1. Germline V CDR1 and CDR2: KGHSH, LQKENI. This CDR3 is 14 amino acids long.

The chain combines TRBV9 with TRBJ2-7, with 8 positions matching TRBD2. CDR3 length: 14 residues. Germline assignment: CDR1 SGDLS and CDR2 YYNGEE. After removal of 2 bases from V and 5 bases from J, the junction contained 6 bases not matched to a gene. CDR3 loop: CASSVSGSPHEQYF. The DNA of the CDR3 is TGTGCCAGCAGCGTGAGCGGGAGTCCGCACGAGCAGTACTTC.

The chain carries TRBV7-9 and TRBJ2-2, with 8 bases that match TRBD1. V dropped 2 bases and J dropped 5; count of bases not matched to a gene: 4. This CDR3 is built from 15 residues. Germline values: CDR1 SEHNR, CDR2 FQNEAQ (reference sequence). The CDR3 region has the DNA TGTGCCAGCAGCTTATTAAACAGGGGGACCGGGGAGCTGTTTTTT. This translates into CASSLLNRGTGELFF. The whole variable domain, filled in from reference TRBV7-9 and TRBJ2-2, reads DTGVSQNPRHKITKRGQNVTFRCDPISEHNRLYWYRQTLGQGPEFLTYFQNEAQLEKSRLLSDRFSAERPKGSFSTLEIQRTEQGDSAMYLCASSLLNRGTGELFFGEGSRLTVL.

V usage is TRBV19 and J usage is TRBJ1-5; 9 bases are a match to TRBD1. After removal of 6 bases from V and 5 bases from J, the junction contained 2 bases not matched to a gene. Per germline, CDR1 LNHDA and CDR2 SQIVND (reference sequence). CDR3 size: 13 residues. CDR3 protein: CASRTGGYQPQHF. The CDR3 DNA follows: TGTGCCAGTAGGACAGGGGGATATCAGCCCCAGCATTTT.

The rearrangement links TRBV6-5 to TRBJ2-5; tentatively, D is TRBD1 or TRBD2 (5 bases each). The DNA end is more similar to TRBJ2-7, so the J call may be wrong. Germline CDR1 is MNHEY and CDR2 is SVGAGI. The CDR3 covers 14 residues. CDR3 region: CASSARDGDYEQYF. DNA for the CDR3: TGTGCCAGCAGTGCCCGGGACGGGGACTACGAGCAGTACTTC.

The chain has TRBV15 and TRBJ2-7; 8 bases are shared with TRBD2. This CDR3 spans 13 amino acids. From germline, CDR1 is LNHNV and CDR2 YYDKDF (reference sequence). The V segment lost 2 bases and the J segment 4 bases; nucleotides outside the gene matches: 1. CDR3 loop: CATSRSGGYEQYF. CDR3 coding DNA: TGTGCCACCAGCAGAAGCGGGGGATACGAGCAGTACTTC. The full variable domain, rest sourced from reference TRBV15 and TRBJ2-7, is DAMVIQNPRYQVTQFGKPVTLSCSQTLNHNVMYWYQQKSSQAPKLLFHYYDKDFNNEADTPDNFQSRRPNTSFCFLDIRSPGLGDTAMYLCATSRSGGYEQYFGPGTRLTVT.

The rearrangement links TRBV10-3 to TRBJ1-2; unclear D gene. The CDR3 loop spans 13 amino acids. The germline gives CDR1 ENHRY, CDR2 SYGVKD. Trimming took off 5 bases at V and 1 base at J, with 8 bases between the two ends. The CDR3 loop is CAISIEDNYGYTF. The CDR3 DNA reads TGTGCCATCAGTATCGAGGATAACTATGGCTACACCTTC.

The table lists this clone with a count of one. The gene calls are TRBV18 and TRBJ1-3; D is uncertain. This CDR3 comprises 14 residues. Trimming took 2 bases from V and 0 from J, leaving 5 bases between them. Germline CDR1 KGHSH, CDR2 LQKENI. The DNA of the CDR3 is TGTGCCAGCTCACCAGGCAACTCTGGAAACACCATATATTTT. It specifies CASSPGNSGNTIYF.

CDR3 in amino acids: CASRDRGANEKLFF. The CDR3 DNA follows: TGTGCCAGCAGAGACAGGGGAGCTAATGAAAAACTGTTTTTT. This chain uses TRBV6-6 with TRBJ1-4; 8 bases line up with TRBD1. The CDR3 totals 14 residues. The V segment lost 6 bases and the J segment 3 bases; nucleotides outside the gene matches: 3. Germline V CDR1 and CDR2: MNHNY, SVGAGI (reference sequence).

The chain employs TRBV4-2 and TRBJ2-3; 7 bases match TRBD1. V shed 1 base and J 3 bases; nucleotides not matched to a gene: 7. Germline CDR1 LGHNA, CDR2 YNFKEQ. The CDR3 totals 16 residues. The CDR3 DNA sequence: TGTGCCAGCAGCCAAGGAGCAGGGGGAGCAACAGATACGCAGTATTTT. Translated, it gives CASSQGAGGATDTQYF.

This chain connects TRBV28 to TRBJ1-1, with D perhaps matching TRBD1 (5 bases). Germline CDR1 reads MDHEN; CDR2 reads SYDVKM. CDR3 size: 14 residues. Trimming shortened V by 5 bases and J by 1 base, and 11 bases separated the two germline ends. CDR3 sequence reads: CASSSPGGNTEAFF. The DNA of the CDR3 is TGTGCCAGCAGTAGCCCGGGGGGGAACACTGAAGCTTTCTTT.

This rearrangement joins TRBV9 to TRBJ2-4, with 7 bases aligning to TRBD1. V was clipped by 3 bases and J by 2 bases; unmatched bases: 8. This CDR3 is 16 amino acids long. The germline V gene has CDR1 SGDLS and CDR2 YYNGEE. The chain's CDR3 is CASSAPPGGSKNIQYF. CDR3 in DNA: TGTGCCAGCAGCGCCCCCCCAGGGGGATCCAAAAACATTCAGTACTTC.

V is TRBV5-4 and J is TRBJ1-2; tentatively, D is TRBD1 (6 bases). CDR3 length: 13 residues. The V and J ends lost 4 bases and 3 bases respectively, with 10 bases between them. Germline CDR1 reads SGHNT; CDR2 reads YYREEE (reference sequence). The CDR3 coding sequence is TGTGCCAGCAGCCGCCGACAGGACTATGGCTACACCTTC. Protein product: CASSRRQDYGYTF.

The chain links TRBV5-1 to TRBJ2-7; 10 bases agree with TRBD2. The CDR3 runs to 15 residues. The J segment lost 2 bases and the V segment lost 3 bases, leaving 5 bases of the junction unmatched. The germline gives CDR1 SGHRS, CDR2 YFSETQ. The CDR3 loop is CASSWGTSEAYEQYF. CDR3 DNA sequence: TGCGCCAGCAGCTGGGGGACTAGCGAGGCCTACGAGCAGTACTTC. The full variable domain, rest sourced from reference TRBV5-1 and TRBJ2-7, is KAGVTQTPRYLIKTRGQQVTLSCSPISGHRSVSWYQQTPGQGLQFLFEYFSETQRNKGNFPGRFSGRQFSNSRSEMNVSTLELGDSALYLCASSWGTSEAYEQYFGPGTRLTVT.

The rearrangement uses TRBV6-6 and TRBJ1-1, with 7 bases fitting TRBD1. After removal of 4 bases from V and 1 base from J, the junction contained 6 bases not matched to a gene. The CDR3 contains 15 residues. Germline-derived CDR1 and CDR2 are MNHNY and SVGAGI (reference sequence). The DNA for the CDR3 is TGTGCCAGCAGTTCCACACAGGGGACGAACACTGAAGCTTTCTTT. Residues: CASSSTQGTNTEAFF.

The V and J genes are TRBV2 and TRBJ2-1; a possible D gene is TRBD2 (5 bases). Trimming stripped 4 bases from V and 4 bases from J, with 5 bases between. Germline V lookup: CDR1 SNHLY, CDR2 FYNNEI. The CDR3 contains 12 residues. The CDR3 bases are TGTGCCAGCAGTGGGGAGTACAATGAGCAGTTCTTC. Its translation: CASSGEYNEQFF.

The CDR3 spells CAWSVVAGETQYF. The CDR3 nucleotides are TGTGCCTGGAGTGTCGTAGCGGGAGAGACCCAGTACTTC. The chain employs TRBV30 and TRBJ2-5; 7 bases align to TRBD2. V lost 0 bases to trimming and J lost 4 bases; unmatched junction nucleotides: 2. The CDR3 is made up of 13 amino acids. CDR1 GTSNPN and CDR2 SVGIG come from the germline V gene (reference sequence). Supplemented by reference TRBV30 and TRBJ2-5, the full variable domain reads SQTIHQWPATLVQPVGSPLSLECTVEGTSNPNLYWYRQAAGRGLQLLFYSVGIGQISSEVPQNLSASRPQDRQFILSSKKLLLSDSGFYLCAWSVVAGETQYFGPGTRLLVL.